The next 12 T cell receptor beta chains were all read from a single sample in a study of blood T cell repertoires in COVID-19. The repertoire was sequenced with immunoSEQ multiplex PCR; TCRdb's copy has only in-frame clones and lacks some. The sample contains a few hundred thousand clones, 65% to 85% of which appear only once. Specimen: peripheral blood. Every receptor here comes from a man between 50 and 59 years old with active or convalescent COVID-19.

V gene TRBV19 combines with J gene TRBJ1-1; D uncertain. Trimming took 7 bases from V and 2 from J, leaving 11 bases between them. The germline V gene has CDR1 LNHDA and CDR2 SQIVND (reference sequence). The CDR3 extends over 13 amino acids. This CDR3 reads CASTRAVNTEAFF. In DNA, the CDR3 is TGTGCCAGTACGAGGGCGGTTAACACTGAAGCTTTCTTT.

This clone was counted once. The chain links TRBV20-1 to TRBJ1-2; no reliable D call. V was trimmed by 5 bases and J by 13 bases, leaving 14 bases between them. This CDR3 spans 10 amino acids. The germline CDR1 and CDR2 sequences are DFQATT and SNEGSKA (reference sequence). The CDR3 DNA reads TGCAGTGCTGGAGGGAGGGAAGGCACCTTC. It encodes CSAGGREGTF.

The rearrangement uses TRBV19 and TRBJ1-1, with TRBD1 matching over 9 bases. With V trimmed by 4 bases and J by 1 base, 4 bases remained unmatched. CDR1 and CDR2 from the germline V gene are LNHDA and SQIVND (reference sequence). The CDR3 is 15 residues long. The DNA of the CDR3 is TGTGCCAGTAGTAACCCGACAGGGGGGAACACTGAAGCTTTCTTT. Translation: CASSNPTGGNTEAFF.

The V gene is TRBV6-4, the J gene TRBJ1-2; D gene unclear. The CDR3 is 15 residues long. Trimming stripped 6 bases from V and 8 bases from J, with 22 bases between. CDR1 is MRHNA and CDR2 is SNTAGT in the germline V gene. CDR3 sequence reads: CASRPRRGSLGGYTF. The CDR3 coding sequence is TGTGCCAGCAGACCCCGGCGGGGTAGCCTGGGAGGCTACACCTTC.

The CDR3 DNA sequence: TGTGCCAGTATCTTACTCCCCAGGGTGGCTGAGCAGTTCTTC. Amino acid sequence: CASILLPRVAEQFF. The rearrangement links TRBV19 to TRBJ2-1, with D perhaps matching TRBD1 (5 bases). Germline V lookup: CDR1 LNHDA, CDR2 SQIVND (reference sequence). The CDR3 has 14 residues. V lost 7 bases and J lost 9, with 19 bases in between. The full variable domain, rest sourced from reference TRBV19 and TRBJ2-1, is DGGITQSPKYLFRKEGQNVTLSCEQNLNHDAMYWYRQDPGQGLRLIYYSQIVNDFQKGDIAEGYSVSREKKESFPLTVTSAQKNPTAFYLCASILLPRVAEQFFGPGTRLTVL.

This chain uses TRBV24-1 with TRBJ2-3; D uncertain. Germline assignment: CDR1 KGHDR and CDR2 SFDVKD. This CDR3 is built from 17 residues. Trimming left V 1 base short and J 2 bases short, with 15 bases between. The chain's CDR3 is CATSDLRSEPYTDTQYF. CDR3 in DNA: TGTGCCACCAGTGATTTAAGATCAGAACCGTACACAGATACGCAGTATTTT.

The rearrangement joins TRBV12-3 or TRBV12-4 to TRBJ2-1; D not resolved. The CDR3 runs 13 residues. V was trimmed by 7 bases and J by 8 bases, leaving 15 bases between them. The CDR3 reads CASTLRRLDEQFF. In DNA, the CDR3 is TGTGCCAGCACCCTAAGGCGGTTGGATGAGCAGTTCTTC.

This chain uses TRBV6-6 with TRBJ1-1; 7 bases line up with TRBD1. V shed 5 bases and J 4 bases; nucleotides not matched to a gene: 10. This CDR3 comprises 15 residues. Per the germline V gene, CDR1 is MNHNY and CDR2 is SVGAGI (reference sequence). The CDR3 region has the DNA TGTGCCAGCAGTGACCGACAGGGCGGAGGCACTGAAGCTTTCTTT. Encoded protein: CASSDRQGGGTEAFF.

This sequence joins TRBV5-1 and TRBJ1-6, with 8 bases that match TRBD1. With 1 base clipped from V and 0 bases from J, the junction kept 6 bases outside the gene matches. CDR1 SGHRS and CDR2 YFSETQ come from the germline V gene. The CDR3 consists of 18 residues. CDR3 DNA: TGCGCCAGCAGCTTGAACAGGGGGGATAGCTCCTATAATTCACCCCTCCACTTT. This translates into CASSLNRGDSSYNSPLHF.

DNA for the CDR3: TGTGCCAGCAGCCCCGGGACATGGACACTGTTTTTT. The encoded protein is CASSPGTWTLFF. V usage is TRBV14 and J usage is TRBJ1-4; D is possibly TRBD1 (6 bases). The CDR3 runs to 12 residues. Deletions cut 4 bases from V and 13 bases from J, with 13 bases between. Germline CDR1 and CDR2: SGHDN and FVKESK.

The chain has TRBV5-6 and TRBJ2-7, with 10 positions matching TRBD1. The CDR3 contains 15 residues. The V gene's germline CDR1 is SGHDT and CDR2 YYEEEE. With V trimmed by 4 bases and J by 7 bases, 11 bases remained unmatched. CDR3 coding DNA: TGTGCCAGCAGCCTCCGGGACAGGGGTCGGGGGGAGCAGTACTTC. Translation: CASSLRDRGRGEQYF.

This clone was observed a single time. The same CDR3 can be traced to other DNA sequences in this sample. The chain joins TRBV19 to TRBJ2-5, with 7 bases that match TRBD1. CDR1 LNHDA and CDR2 SQIVND come from the germline V gene (reference sequence). The CDR3 has 14 residues. With 3 bases clipped from V and 1 base from J, the junction kept 2 bases outside the gene matches. CDR3 in amino acids: CASSIRQGQETQYF. CDR3 bases: TGTGCCAGTAGTATTAGACAGGGCCAAGAGACCCAGTACTTC.